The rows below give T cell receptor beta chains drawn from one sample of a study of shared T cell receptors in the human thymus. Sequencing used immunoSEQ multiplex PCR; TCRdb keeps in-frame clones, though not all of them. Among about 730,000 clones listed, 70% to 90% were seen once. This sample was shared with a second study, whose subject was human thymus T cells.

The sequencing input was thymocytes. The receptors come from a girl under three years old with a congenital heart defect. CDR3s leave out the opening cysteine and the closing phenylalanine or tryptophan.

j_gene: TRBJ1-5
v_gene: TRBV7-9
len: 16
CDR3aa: ASSLGGEQADSNQPQH

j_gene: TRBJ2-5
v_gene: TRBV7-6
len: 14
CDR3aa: ASSLARSGGTETQY

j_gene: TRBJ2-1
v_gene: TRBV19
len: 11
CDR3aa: ASSISPYNEQF

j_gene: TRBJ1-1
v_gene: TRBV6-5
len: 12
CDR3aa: ASSYNRAGTEAF

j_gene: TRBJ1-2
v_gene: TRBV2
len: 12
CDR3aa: ASSLEDRVFGYT

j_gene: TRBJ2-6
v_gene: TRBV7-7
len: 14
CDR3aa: ASGAGGASGANVLT

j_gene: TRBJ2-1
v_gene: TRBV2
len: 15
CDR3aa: ASTAPELAGAHNEQF

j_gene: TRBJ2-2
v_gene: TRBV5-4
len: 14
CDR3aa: ASSLPAGGNTGELF

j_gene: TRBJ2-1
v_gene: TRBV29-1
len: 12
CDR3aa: SVEDREDGNEQF

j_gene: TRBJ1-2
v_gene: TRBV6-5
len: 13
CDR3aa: ASSCGTGRGYGYT

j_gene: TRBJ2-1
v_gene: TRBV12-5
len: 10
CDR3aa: ASGGLGNEQF

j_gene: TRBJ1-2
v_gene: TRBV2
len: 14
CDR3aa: ASSEASLGTGYGYT

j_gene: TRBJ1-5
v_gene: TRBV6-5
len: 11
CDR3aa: ASSSGRGQPQH

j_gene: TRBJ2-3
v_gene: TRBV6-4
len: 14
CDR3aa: ASSERGSPSTDTQY

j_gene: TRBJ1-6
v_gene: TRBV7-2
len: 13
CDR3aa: ASSPRKTGNSPLH

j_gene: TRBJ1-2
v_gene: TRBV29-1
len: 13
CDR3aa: SVEVPVPKYYGYT

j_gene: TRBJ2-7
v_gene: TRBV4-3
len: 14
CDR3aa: ASSRQTGAVFYEQY

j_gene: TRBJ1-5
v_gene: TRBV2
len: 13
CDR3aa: ASQGAKTADQPQH

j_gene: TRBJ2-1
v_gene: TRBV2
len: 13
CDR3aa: ASSEAQGLNNEQF

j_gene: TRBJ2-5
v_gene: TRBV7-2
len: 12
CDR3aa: ASSSDKSRDTQY

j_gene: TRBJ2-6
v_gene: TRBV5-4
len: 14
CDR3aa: ASSLIVSSGANVLT

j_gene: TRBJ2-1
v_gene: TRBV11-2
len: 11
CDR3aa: ASSYRFHNEQF

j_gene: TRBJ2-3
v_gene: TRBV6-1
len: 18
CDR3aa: ASSELEHVGLAGTTDTQY

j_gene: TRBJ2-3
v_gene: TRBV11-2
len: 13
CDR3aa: ASSRLADRTDTQY

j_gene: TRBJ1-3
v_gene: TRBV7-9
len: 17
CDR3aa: ASRPLPRDTRDSGNTIY

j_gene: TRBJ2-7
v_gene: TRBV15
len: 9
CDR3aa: ATSAGYEQY

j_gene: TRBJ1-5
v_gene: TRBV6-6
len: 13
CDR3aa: ASSLTQGSNQPQH

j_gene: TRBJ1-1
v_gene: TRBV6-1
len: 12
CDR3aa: ASSVYRGNTEAF

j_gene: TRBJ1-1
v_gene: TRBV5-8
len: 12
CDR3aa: ASSLATGYTEAF

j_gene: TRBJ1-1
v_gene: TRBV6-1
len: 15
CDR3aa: ASSEAKVPTGGTEAF

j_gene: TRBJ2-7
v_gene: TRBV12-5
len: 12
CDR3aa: ASGLVGSSYEQY

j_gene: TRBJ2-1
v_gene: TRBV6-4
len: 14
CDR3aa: ASKNSGGSSYNEQF

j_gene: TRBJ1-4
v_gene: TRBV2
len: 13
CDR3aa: ASKAGGGDNEKLF

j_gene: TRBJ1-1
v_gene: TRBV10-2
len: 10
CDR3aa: ASSDLSTEAF

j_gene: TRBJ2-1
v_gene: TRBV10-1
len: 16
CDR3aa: ASSESDEGLGGHNEQF

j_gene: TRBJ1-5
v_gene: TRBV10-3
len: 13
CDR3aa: AISGHRNSNQPQH

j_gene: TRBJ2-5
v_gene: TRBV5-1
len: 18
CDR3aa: ASSLVPPGLAGKSGETQY

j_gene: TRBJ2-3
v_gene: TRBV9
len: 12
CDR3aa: ASSRAGEGDTQY

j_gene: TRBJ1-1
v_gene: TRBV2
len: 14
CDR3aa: ATGTGGGSENTEAF

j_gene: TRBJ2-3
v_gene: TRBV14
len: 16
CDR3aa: AILTSGGSTPSTDTQY

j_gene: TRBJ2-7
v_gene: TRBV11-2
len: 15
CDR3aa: ASSLGGQPGTAYEQY

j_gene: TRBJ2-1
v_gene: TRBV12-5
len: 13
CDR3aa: ASGIDFRSYNEQF

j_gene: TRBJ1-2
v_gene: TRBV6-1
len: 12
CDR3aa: ASIPGQGAEGYT

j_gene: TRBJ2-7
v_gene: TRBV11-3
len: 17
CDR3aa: ASSLAIGIPGVSSYEQY

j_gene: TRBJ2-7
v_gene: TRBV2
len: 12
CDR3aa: ASILTGSSYEQY

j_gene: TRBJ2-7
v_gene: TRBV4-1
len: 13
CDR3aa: ASSQMTGSFYEQY

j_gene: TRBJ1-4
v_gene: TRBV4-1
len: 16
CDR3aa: ASSQESQGASTNEKLF

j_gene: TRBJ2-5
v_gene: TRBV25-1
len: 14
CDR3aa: ASSEGSGGPQETQY

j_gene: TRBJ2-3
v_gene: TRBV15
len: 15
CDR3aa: ATSGGQGFSCTDTQY

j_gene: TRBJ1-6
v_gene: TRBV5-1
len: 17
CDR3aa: ASSQTYRPGTGVNSPLH

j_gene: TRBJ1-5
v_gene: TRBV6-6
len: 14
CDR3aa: ASSSYLRGNNQPQH

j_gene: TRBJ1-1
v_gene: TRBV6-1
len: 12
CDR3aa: ASSEEGRGTEAF

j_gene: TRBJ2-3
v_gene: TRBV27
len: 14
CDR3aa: ASSLGQPPSTDTQY